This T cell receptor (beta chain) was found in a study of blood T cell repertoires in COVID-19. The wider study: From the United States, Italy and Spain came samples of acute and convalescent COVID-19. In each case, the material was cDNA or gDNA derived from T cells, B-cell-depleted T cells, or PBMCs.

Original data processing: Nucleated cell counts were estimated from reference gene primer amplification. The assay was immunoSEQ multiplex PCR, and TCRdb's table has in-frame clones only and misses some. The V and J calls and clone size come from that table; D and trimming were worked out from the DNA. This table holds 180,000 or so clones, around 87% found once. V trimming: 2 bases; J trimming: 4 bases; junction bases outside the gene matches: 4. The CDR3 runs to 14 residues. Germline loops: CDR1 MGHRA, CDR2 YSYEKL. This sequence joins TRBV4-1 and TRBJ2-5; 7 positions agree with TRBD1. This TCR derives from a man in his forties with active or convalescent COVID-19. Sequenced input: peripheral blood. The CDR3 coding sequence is TGCGCCAGCAGCCAACAGGGACAGTCAGAGACCCAGTACTTC. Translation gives CASSQQGQSETQYF.